This TCR beta chain comes out of a study of blood T cell repertoires in COVID-19. Methods used by the authors: Scientists estimated how many nucleated cells there were by amplifying reference gene primers. Measured with immunoSEQ multiplex PCR; TCRdb has only the in-frame clones, and not every one. Clone size and V and J calls were adopted from that table, with D and trimming inferred from the DNA. The data show more than 15,000 clones, around 73% seen once. Germline CDR1 is MGHRA and CDR2 is YSYEKL. V lost 3 bases, J lost 0 bases, and 5 bases stayed unmatched. The CDR3 totals 18 residues. The source is a man aged 60 to 75 with active or convalescent COVID-19. The sequenced sample was peripheral blood. This sequence joins TRBV4-1 and TRBJ2-1; TRBD2 matches at 13 bases. CDR3 nucleotide sequence: TGCGCCAGCAGCCAGGGGACTAGCGGGGTAAGCTCCTACAATGAGCAGTTCTTC. Residues: CASSQGTSGVSSYNEQFF.